Presented here are 4 T cell receptor beta chains from one specimen sequenced in a study of T-cell memory formation after mild COVID-19 (TCRdb year 2021). Library preparation employed 5' RACE. Instrument used: Illumina NovaSeq 6000. The public reads were reanalyzed by TCRdb: fastp trimming at Q25, MiXCR alignment, in-frame beta chains only. For every CDR3 protein sequence, its rows merge into one entry that carries the most common genes and DNA. This sample comprises roughly 220,000 distinct CDR3 sequences, about 9.2% of them detected only once. The top ten clonotypes cover 3% to 4% of the sample. Sequencing input: PBMCs or a T cell subset sorted from them (not recorded which). All receptors come from a man between 18 and 29 years old who had mild COVID-19 (a few samples of this study predate the infection). The sample titles of this study are shuffled in the database, so cell type and time point are left out; the donor was told from shared clones.

The gene calls are TRBV24-1 and TRBJ1-4; 10 bases fit TRBD1. The V gene end was trimmed by 2 bases and the J gene end by 6 bases; junction bases not matched to a gene: 2. CDR1 is KGHDR and CDR2 is SFDVKD in the germline V gene. CDR3 size: 15 residues. This CDR3 reads CATSDSGQGHEKLFF. The CDR3 bases are TGTGCCACCAGTGATTCGGGACAGGGGCATGAAAAACTGTTTTTT.

The V call is TRBV4-3, the J call TRBJ2-1; D is unclear. The CDR3 spans 15 residues. Looked up from germline, CDR1 is LGHNA and CDR2 is YSLEER. The V end was cut by 0 bases, the J end by 2 bases, with 8 bases between. CDR3 amino acids: CASSQEKYAYNEQFF. The CDR3 DNA is TGCGCCAGCAGCCAAGAGAAATACGCCTACAATGAGCAGTTCTTC.

V is TRBV18 and J is TRBJ2-5; the D call may be TRBD1 or TRBD2 (5 bases each). The CDR3 runs to 15 residues. CDR1 is KGHSH, CDR2 LQKENI, per germline. V shed 1 base and J shed 5 bases, with 14 bases lying between them. CDR3 loop: CASSPRGAVGETQYF. CDR3 nucleotide sequence: TGTGCCAGCTCACCACGAGGGGCAGTAGGGGAGACCCAGTACTTC.

This clonotype was found many times. The V call is TRBV24-1, the J call TRBJ2-3; 11 bases map to TRBD1. With V trimmed by 2 bases and J by 3 bases, 3 bases remained unmatched. The CDR3 sequence is 16 residues long. Per the germline V gene, CDR1 is KGHDR and CDR2 is SFDVKD. Here the CDR3 reads CATSDSGQGATDTQYF. The DNA of the CDR3 is TGTGCCACCAGTGATTCCGGACAGGGGGCAACAGATACGCAGTATTTT.